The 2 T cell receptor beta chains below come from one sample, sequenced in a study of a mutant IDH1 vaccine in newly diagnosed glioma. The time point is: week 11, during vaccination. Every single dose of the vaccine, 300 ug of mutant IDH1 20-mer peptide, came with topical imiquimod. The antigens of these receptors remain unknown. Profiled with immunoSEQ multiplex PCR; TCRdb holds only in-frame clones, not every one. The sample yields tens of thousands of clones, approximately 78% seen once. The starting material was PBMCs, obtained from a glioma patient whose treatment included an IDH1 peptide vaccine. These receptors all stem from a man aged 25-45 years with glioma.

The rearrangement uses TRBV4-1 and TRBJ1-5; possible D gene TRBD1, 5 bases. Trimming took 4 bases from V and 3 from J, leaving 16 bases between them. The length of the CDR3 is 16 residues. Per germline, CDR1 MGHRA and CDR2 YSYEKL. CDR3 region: CASSPQRGAPNQPQHF. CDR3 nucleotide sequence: TGCGCCAGCAGCCCCCAACGCGGGGCCCCCAATCAGCCCCAGCATTTT.

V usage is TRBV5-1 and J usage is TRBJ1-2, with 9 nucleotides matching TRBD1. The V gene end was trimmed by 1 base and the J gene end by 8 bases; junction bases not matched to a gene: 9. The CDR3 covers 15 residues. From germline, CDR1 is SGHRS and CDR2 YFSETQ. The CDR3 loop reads CASSLTGTGMRGYTF. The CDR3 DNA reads TGCGCCAGCAGCTTGACCGGGACAGGGATGAGAGGCTACACCTTC.